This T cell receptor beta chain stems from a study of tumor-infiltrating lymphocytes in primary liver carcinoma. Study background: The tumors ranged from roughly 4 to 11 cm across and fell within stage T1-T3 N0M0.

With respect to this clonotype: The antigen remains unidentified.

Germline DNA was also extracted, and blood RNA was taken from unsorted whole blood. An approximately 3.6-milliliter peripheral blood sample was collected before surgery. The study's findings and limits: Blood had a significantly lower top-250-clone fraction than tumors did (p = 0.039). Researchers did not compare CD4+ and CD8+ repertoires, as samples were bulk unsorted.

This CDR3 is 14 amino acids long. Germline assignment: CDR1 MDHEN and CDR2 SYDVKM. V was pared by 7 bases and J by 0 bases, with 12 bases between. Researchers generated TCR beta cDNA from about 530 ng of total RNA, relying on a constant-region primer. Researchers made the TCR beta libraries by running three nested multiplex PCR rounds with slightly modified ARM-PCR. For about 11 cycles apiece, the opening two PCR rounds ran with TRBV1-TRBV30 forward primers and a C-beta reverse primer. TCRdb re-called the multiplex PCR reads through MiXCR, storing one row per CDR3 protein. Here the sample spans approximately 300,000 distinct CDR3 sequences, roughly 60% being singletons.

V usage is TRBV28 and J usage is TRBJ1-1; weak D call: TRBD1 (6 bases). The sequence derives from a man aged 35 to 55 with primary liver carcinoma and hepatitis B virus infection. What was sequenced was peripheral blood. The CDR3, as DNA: TGTGCCAGCACGAGGGGGGAGATGAACACTGAAGCTTTCTTT. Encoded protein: CASTRGEMNTEAFF.